This TCR beta chain was recorded in a study of OX40 agonist ivuxolimab in advanced cancers. Regarding this clone: Its antigen is not identified.

Study-level findings and limits: Mean expanded clone counts were higher in CD8+ than CD4+ T cells.

Using immunoSEQ multiplex PCR, the repertoire was profiled, and TCRdb retains in-frame clones only, with some absent. The sample lists tens of thousands of clones, 80% occurring once. Germline CDR1 is SGHTA and CDR2 is FQGTGA. The CDR3 covers 15 residues. Trimming at V came to 5 bases and at J to 4 bases, leaving 9 bases not matched to a gene. The sequence derives from an adult with an advanced solid tumor such as melanoma, head and neck, liver or kidney cancer. V and J are TRBV7-3 and TRBJ2-7; TRBD1 agrees at 9 bases. The starting material was CD4+ or CD8+ T cells sorted from blood, obtained in a trial of the OX40 agonist ivuxolimab. CDR3 sequence: CASSRTGDRVYEQYF. In DNA form, the CDR3 reads TGTGCCAGCAGCCGAACTGGGGACAGGGTATACGAGCAGTACTTC.